Listed here are 4 T cell receptor beta chains from one sample, sequenced in a study of CD8 T cells in Susac syndrome. Roughly 0.45 to 1 ug RNA was reverse transcribed with random hexamers. TCRdb called the immunoSEQ multiplex PCR reads again in MiXCR, with one record for every CDR3 protein. The sample lists about 150,000 distinct CDR3 sequences; 85% to 95% were seen once. Input material: CD4+ T cells from PBMCs. Receptor source: a human donor with Susac syndrome.

V and J are TRBV15 and TRBJ2-7; D is perhaps TRBD2 (5 bases). Per the germline V gene, CDR1 is LNHNV and CDR2 is YYDKDF (reference sequence). The CDR3 loop spans 14 amino acids. Trimming took off 1 base at V and 6 bases at J, with 13 bases between the two ends. For the CDR3, the DNA is TGTGCCACCAGCAGAGGCGGGCCTAACGCCGAGCAGTACTTC. Protein sequence: CATSRGGPNAEQYF.

This sequence joins TRBV6-6 and TRBJ1-5; D remains unclear. V was trimmed by 3 bases and J by 3 bases, leaving 9 bases between them. Germline V CDR1 and CDR2: MNHNY, SVGAGI (reference sequence). CDR3 length: 14 amino acids. The CDR3 nucleotides read TGTGCCAGCAGTTATCAGGCGGACAATCAGCCCCAGCATTTT. Its translation: CASSYQADNQPQHF.

The chain combines TRBV6-2 or TRBV6-3 with TRBJ2-3; TRBD2 might be the D (5 bases). V was pared by 6 bases and J by 3 bases, with 25 bases between. CDR3 length: 18 residues. Germline CDR1 MNHEY, CDR2 SVGEGT. CDR3 protein: CASSSMGRTPRATDTQYF. Written as DNA, the CDR3 is TGTGCCAGCAGCTCGATGGGCCGGACCCCGCGGGCGACAGATACGCAGTATTTT.

This clonotype was recorded once. CDR3 region: CSAEGQNYGYTF. The CDR3, as DNA: TGCAGCGCAGAGGGACAGAACTATGGCTACACCTTC. This sequence joins TRBV29-1 and TRBJ1-2; 7 positions match TRBD1. J was trimmed by 2 bases and V by 7 bases; bases with no gene match: 4. The germline gives CDR1 SQVTM, CDR2 ANQGSEA. CDR3 length: 12 residues.